Listed below are T cell receptor beta chains from one sample, sequenced in a study of shared clonotypes between healthy human individuals. The protocol was immunoSEQ multiplex PCR, while the TCRdb copy is restricted to in-frame clones and leaves out a portion. The sample lists fewer than 1.6 million clones, approximately 98.5% occurring once. The specimen sequenced was naive CD4+ T cells sorted from blood. The receptors stem from a man under 40 in good health. Both conserved end residues are part of each CDR3. The order of the fields is clone size, J gene, V gene, CDR3 protein. Size values are once, few and many counts, or a class for expanded clones, and some rows have none.

clone_size: -
j_call: TRBJ2-2
v_call: TRBV10-1
cdr3_aa: CASSGTSGSLPTGELFF

clone_size: -
j_call: TRBJ2-1
v_call: TRBV27
cdr3_aa: CASSLSSYSEQFF

clone_size: -
j_call: TRBJ2-1
v_call: TRBV4-2
cdr3_aa: CASSQDSIPNEQFF

clone_size: -
j_call: TRBJ2-4
v_call: TRBV11-3
cdr3_aa: CASSFTPHIQYF

clone_size: once
j_call: TRBJ2-2
v_call: TRBV11-2
cdr3_aa: CASSSLGGNTGELFF

clone_size: -
j_call: TRBJ2-1
v_call: TRBV7-8
cdr3_aa: CASSFLGTSGRGNEQFF

clone_size: -
j_call: TRBJ2-7
v_call: TRBV19
cdr3_aa: CAIRPPRDSLYF

clone_size: -
j_call: TRBJ1-3
v_call: TRBV5-4
cdr3_aa: CASGSSGNTIYF

clone_size: -
j_call: TRBJ2-3
v_call: TRBV27
cdr3_aa: CASSRRLAGTSDTQYF

clone_size: -
j_call: TRBJ2-1
v_call: TRBV2
cdr3_aa: CASIKPGLGYNEQFF

clone_size: -
j_call: TRBJ2-5
v_call: TRBV18
cdr3_aa: CASSPIVLAGADGQETQYF

clone_size: -
j_call: TRBJ2-3
v_call: TRBV29-1
cdr3_aa: CSVEDQYADTQYF

clone_size: -
j_call: TRBJ2-7
v_call: TRBV10-1
cdr3_aa: CASSRLAGTYEQYF

clone_size: -
j_call: TRBJ1-4
v_call: TRBV2
cdr3_aa: CASSAVQMGEKLFF

clone_size: -
j_call: TRBJ2-7
v_call: TRBV9
cdr3_aa: CASSVTGSSYEQYF

clone_size: -
j_call: TRBJ2-2
v_call: TRBV11-3
cdr3_aa: CASSLDGWLHANTGELFF

clone_size: -
j_call: TRBJ2-7
v_call: TRBV25-1
cdr3_aa: CASSLSGTGHEQYF

clone_size: -
j_call: TRBJ2-3
v_call: TRBV11-2
cdr3_aa: CASSFRRTGPTDTQYF

clone_size: -
j_call: TRBJ1-2
v_call: TRBV14
cdr3_aa: CASSQGMHYGYTF

clone_size: -
j_call: TRBJ2-1
v_call: TRBV5-4
cdr3_aa: CASSRQGEVNEQFF

clone_size: -
j_call: TRBJ2-5
v_call: TRBV5-1
cdr3_aa: CASSSGLAGAQETQYF

clone_size: -
j_call: TRBJ2-2
v_call: TRBV23-1
cdr3_aa: CAIQDRFTGELFF

clone_size: -
j_call: TRBJ1-1
v_call: TRBV2
cdr3_aa: CASTKDVANTEAFF

clone_size: -
j_call: TRBJ2-5
v_call: TRBV28
cdr3_aa: CASSLEGGFWETQYF

clone_size: -
j_call: TRBJ2-1
v_call: TRBV7-2
cdr3_aa: CASSLAWTAYNEQFF

clone_size: -
j_call: TRBJ2-2
v_call: TRBV28
cdr3_aa: CASIPGEGGELFF

clone_size: once
j_call: TRBJ1-2
v_call: TRBV6-1
cdr3_aa: CASSEYTPYGYTF

clone_size: -
j_call: TRBJ2-5
v_call: TRBV2
cdr3_aa: CASSRNREETQYF

clone_size: -
j_call: TRBJ2-7
v_call: TRBV9
cdr3_aa: CASSVSPVGPSHEQYF

clone_size: -
j_call: TRBJ2-1
v_call: TRBV18
cdr3_aa: CASSVTGEPYNEQFF

clone_size: -
j_call: TRBJ2-7
v_call: TRBV2
cdr3_aa: CASTEGGLGLTGYEQYF

clone_size: -
j_call: TRBJ2-1
v_call: TRBV15
cdr3_aa: CATSRKRTGLAAYNEQFF

clone_size: once
j_call: TRBJ2-2
v_call: TRBV5-1
cdr3_aa: CASSLPATGELFF

clone_size: -
j_call: TRBJ2-1
v_call: TRBV5-1
cdr3_aa: CASSRQIAGGPDNEQFF

clone_size: -
j_call: TRBJ2-7
v_call: TRBV5-5
cdr3_aa: CASSLAEGQYF

clone_size: -
j_call: TRBJ2-1
v_call: TRBV5-5
cdr3_aa: CASGTRTDYNEQFF

clone_size: once
j_call: TRBJ2-1
v_call: TRBV5-1
cdr3_aa: CASSTGQGSGNEQFF

clone_size: -
j_call: TRBJ1-1
v_call: TRBV18
cdr3_aa: CASSPGSPYTEAFF

clone_size: -
j_call: TRBJ2-3
v_call: TRBV28
cdr3_aa: CASSFELTGNTDTQYF

clone_size: -
j_call: TRBJ2-1
v_call: TRBV2
cdr3_aa: CASSVRPNSYNEQFF

clone_size: -
j_call: TRBJ2-1
v_call: TRBV6-5
cdr3_aa: CASRAGTSSYNEQFF

clone_size: -
j_call: TRBJ2-7
v_call: TRBV5-1
cdr3_aa: CASSRTDYEQYF

clone_size: -
j_call: TRBJ1-1
v_call: TRBV28
cdr3_aa: CASSLLQGVPTTTGKAFF

clone_size: -
j_call: TRBJ2-2
v_call: TRBV15
cdr3_aa: CATSRSPFVAGFGGELFF

clone_size: -
j_call: TRBJ2-7
v_call: TRBV7-9
cdr3_aa: CASSLAPGQIYEQYF

clone_size: once
j_call: TRBJ1-5
v_call: TRBV6-5
cdr3_aa: CASSPGPGNQPQHF

clone_size: -
j_call: TRBJ1-3
v_call: TRBV4-1
cdr3_aa: CASSHGGAARSGNTIYF

clone_size: -
j_call: TRBJ2-5
v_call: TRBV7-9
cdr3_aa: CASKPVGVETQYF

clone_size: -
j_call: TRBJ2-5
v_call: TRBV7-9
cdr3_aa: CASSLLGGGETQYF

clone_size: -
j_call: TRBJ2-7
v_call: TRBV27
cdr3_aa: CASTSLTGQGASEQYF

clone_size: -
j_call: TRBJ2-7
v_call: TRBV6-5
cdr3_aa: CASSSDRVLYEQYF

clone_size: once
j_call: TRBJ2-3
v_call: TRBV19
cdr3_aa: CASSNRFGTQYF